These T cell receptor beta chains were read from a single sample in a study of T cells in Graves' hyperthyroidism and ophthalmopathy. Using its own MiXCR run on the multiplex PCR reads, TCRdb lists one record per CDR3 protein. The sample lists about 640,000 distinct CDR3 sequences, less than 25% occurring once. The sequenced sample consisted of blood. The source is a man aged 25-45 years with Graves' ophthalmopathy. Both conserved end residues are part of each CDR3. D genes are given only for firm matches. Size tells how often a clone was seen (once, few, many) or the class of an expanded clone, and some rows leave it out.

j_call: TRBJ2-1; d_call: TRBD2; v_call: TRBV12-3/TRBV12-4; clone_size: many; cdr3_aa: CASGSGRGYNEQFF; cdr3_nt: TGTGCCAGCGGGAGCGGGAGAGGCTACAATGAGCAGTTCTTC
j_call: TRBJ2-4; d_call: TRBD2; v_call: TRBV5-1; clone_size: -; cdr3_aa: CASSTYSGRALGKNIQYF; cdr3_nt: TGCGCCAGCAGCACTTATAGCGGGAGGGCCTTGGGCAAAAACATTCAGTACTTC
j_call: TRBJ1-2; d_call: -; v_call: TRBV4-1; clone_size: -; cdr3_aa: CASSQATGANYGYTF; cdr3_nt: TGCGCCAGCAGCCAAGCAACCGGAGCTAACTATGGCTACACCTTC
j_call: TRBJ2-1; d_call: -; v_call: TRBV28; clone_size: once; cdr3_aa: CASSIPGGGEQFF; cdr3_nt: TGTGCCAGCAGCATCCCTGGAGGGGGTGAGCAGTTCTTC
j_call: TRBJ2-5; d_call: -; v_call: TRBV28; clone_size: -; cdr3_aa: CASTNPRVYQETQYF; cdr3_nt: TGTGCCAGCACTAATCCGCGGGTGTACCAAGAGACCCAGTACTTC
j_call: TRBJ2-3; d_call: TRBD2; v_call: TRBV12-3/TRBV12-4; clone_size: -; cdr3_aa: CASSLGSSGITDTQYF; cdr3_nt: TGTGCCAGCAGTTTGGGGAGTAGCGGGATCACAGATACGCAGTATTTT
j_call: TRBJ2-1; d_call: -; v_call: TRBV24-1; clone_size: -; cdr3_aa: CATSDSPINEQFF; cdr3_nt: TGTGCCACCAGTGATTCGCCGATCAATGAGCAGTTCTTC
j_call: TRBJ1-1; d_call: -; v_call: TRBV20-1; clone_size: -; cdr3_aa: CSALQGRAFF; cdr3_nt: TGCAGTGCTCTACAGGGAAGGGCTTTCTTT
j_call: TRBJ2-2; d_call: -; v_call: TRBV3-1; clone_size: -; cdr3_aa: CASAQGSPGELFF; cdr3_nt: TGTGCGAGCGCACAGGGAAGTCCCGGGGAGCTGTTTTTT
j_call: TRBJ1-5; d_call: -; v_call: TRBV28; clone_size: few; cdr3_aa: CASSFLQERPNQPQHF; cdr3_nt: TGTGCCAGCAGTTTTCTACAGGAGAGGCCCAATCAGCCCCAGCATTTT
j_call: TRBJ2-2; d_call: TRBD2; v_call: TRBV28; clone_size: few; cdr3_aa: CAMGGDSNTGELFF; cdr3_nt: TGTGCCATGGGGGGGGATTCGAACACCGGGGAGCTGTTTTTT
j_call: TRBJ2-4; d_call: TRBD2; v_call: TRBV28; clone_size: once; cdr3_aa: CATSRSAGAVGKNIQYF; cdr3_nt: TGTGCCACCTCCCGCTCGGCGGGAGCGGTTGGGAAAAACATTCAGTACTTC
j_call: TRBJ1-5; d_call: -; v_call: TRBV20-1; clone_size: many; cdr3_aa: CSARREGQPQHF; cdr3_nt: TGCAGTGCTAGAAGGGAGGGGCAGCCCCAGCATTTT
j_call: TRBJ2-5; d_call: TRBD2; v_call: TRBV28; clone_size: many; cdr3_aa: CASSSPLLREGKETQYF; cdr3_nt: TGTGCCAGCAGTTCCCCCCTGCTGCGGGAGGGGAAAGAGACCCAGTACTTC
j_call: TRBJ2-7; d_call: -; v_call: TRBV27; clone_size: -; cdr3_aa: CASSFLSAGSYEQYF; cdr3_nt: TGTGCCAGCAGTTTTCTGTCAGCGGGCTCCTACGAGCAGTACTTC
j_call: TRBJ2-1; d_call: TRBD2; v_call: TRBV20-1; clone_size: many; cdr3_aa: CSARATRLADNEQFF; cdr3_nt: TGCAGTGCTAGAGCAACCCGACTAGCGGACAATGAGCAGTTCTTC
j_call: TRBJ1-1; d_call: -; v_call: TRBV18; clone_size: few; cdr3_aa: CASTTMAGNTEAFF; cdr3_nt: TGTGCCAGCACCACCATGGCTGGGAACACTGAAGCTTTCTTT